This entry lists 23 T cell receptor beta chains sequenced from one sample in a study of technical replicates of blood from several donors. TCRdb's copy holds only in-frame clones and misses some; the assay was immunoSEQ multiplex PCR. The sample yields 15,000 to 19,000 clones, about nine tenths seen once. The sequenced sample was PBMCs. The receptor source for this set is a human donor in good health.

The rearrangement joins TRBV14 to TRBJ1-2, with 9 bases that match TRBD1. With V trimmed by 0 bases and J by 5 bases, 22 bases remained unmatched. Germline lookup yields CDR1 SGHDN and CDR2 FVKESK. This CDR3 contains 21 residues. This chain's CDR3 is CASSQDTWETPGGTGKYGYTF. CDR3 nucleotide sequence: TGTGCCAGCAGCCAAGATACGTGGGAGACGCCGGGGGGGACAGGGAAGTATGGCTACACCTTC.

The chain joins TRBV5-4 to TRBJ2-3, with D hard to call. CDR3 length: 13 residues. The V gene's germline CDR1 is SGHNT and CDR2 YYREEE (reference sequence). V lost 0 bases and J lost 6, with 8 bases in between. CDR3 loop: CASSLESKDTQYF. The CDR3 coding sequence is TGTGCCAGCAGCTTGGAAAGCAAGGATACGCAGTATTTT.

The gene calls are TRBV5-4 and TRBJ2-7; a weak D match, TRBD1 (5 bases). The CDR3 spans 15 residues. CDR1 SGHNT and CDR2 YYREEE come from the germline V gene (reference sequence). The V end was cut by 1 base, the J end by 6 bases, with 17 bases between. The CDR3 loop is CASSLSMARAAEQYF. Here the CDR3 DNA reads TGTGCCAGCAGCTTGAGCATGGCCAGGGCCGCCGAGCAGTACTTC.

The chain couples TRBV29-1 to TRBJ2-1; TRBD1 aligns across 9 bases. The CDR3 runs 17 residues. The J segment lost 0 bases and the V segment lost 1 base, leaving 7 bases of the junction unmatched. Germline V gene sequence: CDR1 SQVTM, CDR2 ANQGSEA. The CDR3 is CSVEAEQGASSYNEQFF. The CDR3 region has the DNA TGCAGCGTTGAAGCCGAACAGGGGGCGAGCTCCTACAATGAGCAGTTCTTC.

The V and J genes are TRBV6-1 and TRBJ2-2; D remains unclear. V lost 4 bases and J 4 bases, leaving 10 bases between the germline ends. The CDR3 has 14 amino acids. Germline values: CDR1 MNHNS, CDR2 SASEGT. The CDR3 here is CASSVLQSTGELFF. CDR3 sequence (DNA): TGTGCCAGCAGTGTTCTACAGAGCACCGGGGAGCTGTTTTTT.

This chain connects TRBV19 to TRBJ2-2, with TRBD1 matching 9 bases. J lost 7 bases, V lost 7 bases, and 10 bases had no gene match. Per the germline V gene, CDR1 is LNHDA and CDR2 is SQIVND (reference sequence). The CDR3 is 15 residues long. CDR3 in amino acids: CASNRGTGLYGELFF. For the CDR3, the DNA is TGTGCCAGTAACCGGGGGACAGGGCTATACGGGGAGCTGTTTTTT. Based on the CDR3 plus reference TRBV19 and TRBJ2-2, the full variable domain is DGGITQSPKYLFRKEGQNVTLSCEQNLNHDAMYWYRQDPGQGLRLIYYSQIVNDFQKGDIAEGYSVSREKKESFPLTVTSAQKNPTAFYLCASNRGTGLYGELFFGEGSRLTVL.

CDR3 DNA: TGTGCCAGCAGCCAAGGTCACGGGACACTAAACTCCTACGAGCAGTACTTC. This codes for CASSQGHGTLNSYEQYF. This rearrangement joins TRBV4-2 to TRBJ2-7; tentative D call: TRBD1 (6 bases). Germline V gene data show CDR1 as LGHNA and CDR2 as YNFKEQ. CDR3 length equals 17 residues. V gave up 1 base and J gave up 0 bases, with 16 bases separating them.

The chain links TRBV5-4 to TRBJ2-7; 9 nucleotides line up with TRBD2. In germline, CDR1 is SGHNT, CDR2 YYREEE (reference sequence). J lost 2 bases, V lost 0 bases, and 6 bases had no gene match. The CDR3 has 16 amino acids. CDR3 sequence reads: CASSLGLAGFPYEQYF. In DNA, the CDR3 is TGTGCCAGCAGCTTGGGGCTAGCGGGATTTCCCTACGAGCAGTACTTC. The entire variable domain, with the rest obtained from reference TRBV5-4 and TRBJ2-7, is as follows: ETGVTQSPTHLIKTRGQQVTLRCSSQSGHNTVSWYQQALGQGPQFIFQYYREEENGRGNFPPRFSGLQFPNYSSELNVNALELDDSALYLCASSLGLAGFPYEQYFGPGTRLTVT.

The chain links TRBV6-6 to TRBJ1-5, with D uncertain. This CDR3 has 13 amino acids. Germline loops: CDR1 MNHNY, CDR2 SVGAGI (reference sequence). Between the trimmed V and J ends, which lost 4 bases and 6 bases, there was a span of 10 bases. The CDR3 region has the DNA TGTGCCAGCAGTTTTGGTACGCGTCAGCCCCAGCATTTT. Its protein is CASSFGTRQPQHF.

The chain links TRBV6-4 to TRBJ2-1; TRBD1 agrees at 7 bases. The CDR3 has 15 amino acids. The ends lost 2 bases at V and 4 bases at J; junction bases unmatched: 5. Germline CDR1 reads MRHNA; CDR2 reads SNTAGT. The chain's CDR3 is CASSDRQGGYNEQFF. CDR3 nucleotide sequence: TGTGCCAGCAGTGACCGACAGGGTGGTTACAATGAGCAGTTCTTC.

This clone was seen only once. This chain connects TRBV7-9 to TRBJ1-2, with TRBD1 matching over 7 bases. Germline values: CDR1 SEHNR, CDR2 FQNEAQ (reference sequence). The CDR3 spans 15 residues. The J segment lost 9 bases and the V segment lost 1 base, leaving 11 bases of the junction unmatched. CDR3 in DNA: TGTGCCAGCAGCTTAGAGGGACAGTCCCTAAATAGCTACACCTTC. Translated: CASSLEGQSLNSYTF. Looking up the rest from reference TRBV7-9 and TRBJ1-2 gives the full variable domain: DTGVSQNPRHKITKRGQNVTFRCDPISEHNRLYWYRQTLGQGPEFLTYFQNEAQLEKSRLLSDRFSAERPKGSFSTLEIQRTEQGDSAMYLCASSLEGQSLNSYTFGSGTRLTVV.

The rearrangement joins TRBV29-1 to TRBJ1-2; tentative D call: TRBD1 (6 bases). Trimming left V 3 bases short and J 0 bases short, with 11 bases between. The germline CDR1 and CDR2 sequences are SQVTM and ANQGSEA. This CDR3 has 14 amino acids. CDR3 sequence: CSVDRTGSNYGYTF. Here the CDR3 DNA reads TGCAGCGTTGATCGAACAGGGTCTAACTATGGCTACACCTTC.

This clone was seen only once. The chain joins TRBV19 to TRBJ1-5; D is undetermined. Per the germline V gene, CDR1 is LNHDA and CDR2 is SQIVND (reference sequence). Trimming took off 4 bases at V and 4 bases at J, with 11 bases between the two ends. The CDR3 length is 14 residues. CDR3 amino acids: CASSTRSGNQPQHF. CDR3 nucleotide sequence: TGTGCCAGTAGTACCCGCTCGGGAAATCAGCCCCAGCATTTT. Together with reference TRBV19 and TRBJ1-5, the CDR3 gives the full variable domain: DGGITQSPKYLFRKEGQNVTLSCEQNLNHDAMYWYRQDPGQGLRLIYYSQIVNDFQKGDIAEGYSVSREKKESFPLTVTSAQKNPTAFYLCASSTRSGNQPQHFGDGTRLSIL.

The V call is TRBV27, the J call TRBJ2-3; 8 bases are shared with TRBD2. From germline, CDR1 is MNHEY and CDR2 SMNVEV (reference sequence). Trimming removed 2 bases from V and 1 base from J; junction bases left unmatched: 14. This CDR3 comprises 19 residues. CDR3 protein: CASSLRLAGVGGGTDTQYF. The CDR3 DNA follows: TGTGCCAGCAGTTTAAGGCTAGCGGGCGTTGGGGGAGGCACAGATACGCAGTATTTT.

This chain links TRBV6-6 with TRBJ1-5; 7 nucleotides line up with TRBD1. The CDR3 consists of 15 residues. The junction had 7 bases not matched to a gene; V was cut back by 8 bases and J by 0 bases. Germline CDR1 and CDR2: MNHNY and SVGAGI (reference sequence). The CDR3 protein is CASGLYRGSNQPQHF. As DNA, the CDR3 is TGTGCCAGCGGACTTTACAGGGGTAGCAATCAGCCCCAGCATTTT.

In its sample, this clone was seen a few times. The chain is built from TRBV27 and TRBJ1-1; tentative D call: TRBD1 (5 bases). The CDR3 extends over 13 amino acids. Germline V CDR1 and CDR2: MNHEY, SMNVEV (reference sequence). Trimming stripped 5 bases from V and 7 bases from J, with 14 bases between. The CDR3 nucleotides read TGTGCCAGCAGTCGGGAGGGGCTGGGTGAAGCTTTCTTT. This encodes CASSREGLGEAFF.

The chain employs TRBV10-1 and TRBJ2-7; tentatively, D is TRBD1 (5 bases). V lost 2 bases, J lost 0 bases, and 17 bases lay in between. The CDR3 length is 17 residues. Germline loops: CDR1 WNHNN, CDR2 SYGVQD (reference sequence). CDR3 bases: TGCGCCAGCAGTGAGGGGGCAAGACCCAACAGCTCCTACGAGCAGTACTTC. It yields the protein CASSEGARPNSSYEQYF.

J is TRBJ2-3 and V is TRBV28, with no clear D. The CDR3 length is 12 residues. The V gene lost 5 bases and the J gene lost 2 bases, with 5 bases spanning the gap. Per germline, CDR1 MDHEN and CDR2 SYDVKM. This CDR3 reads CASSPSTDTQYF. CDR3 coding DNA: TGTGCCAGCAGTCCTTCCACAGATACGCAGTATTTT.

The chain combines TRBV6-1 with TRBJ2-7; D call uncertain. Germline assignment: CDR1 MNHNS and CDR2 SASEGT. Trimming removed 4 bases at V and 2 bases at J, with 15 bases between. CDR3 length equals 15 residues. This CDR3 reads CASSAGRSPTYEQYF. The CDR3 DNA reads TGTGCCAGCAGTGCCGGCAGGTCACCGACCTACGAGCAGTACTTC.

The chain is built from TRBV5-4 and TRBJ2-1; perhaps TRBD2 as D (6 bases). Germline V gene sequence: CDR1 SGHNT, CDR2 YYREEE (reference sequence). V lost 4 bases and J lost 5, with 13 bases in between. The CDR3 covers 14 residues. The CDR3 DNA reads as TGTGCCAGCAGCATTCCGGGACTTAACAATGAGCAGTTCTTC. Translating it yields CASSIPGLNNEQFF.

This clone showed up just a few times. This rearrangement joins TRBV28 to TRBJ1-1, with 10 bases fitting TRBD1. The V gene's germline CDR1 is MDHEN and CDR2 SYDVKM. V was clipped by 5 bases and J by 3 bases; unmatched bases: 6. The CDR3 covers 15 residues. The DNA for the CDR3 is TGTGCCAGCAGTCCCGGGACAGGGGCTGACACTGAAGCTTTCTTT. Translating it yields CASSPGTGADTEAFF.

This rearrangement joins TRBV5-1 to TRBJ1-1; D gene unclear. CDR1 is SGHRS, CDR2 YFSETQ, per germline. This CDR3 region has 13 residues. V was shortened by 1 base and J by 1 base, with 5 bases between the two germline ends. Written as DNA, the CDR3 is TGCGCCAGCAGCTTGACCGGGAACACTGAAGCTTTCTTT. It encodes CASSLTGNTEAFF. The full variable domain, with the rest looked up from reference TRBV5-1 and TRBJ1-1, is KAGVTQTPRYLIKTRGQQVTLSCSPISGHRSVSWYQQTPGQGLQFLFEYFSETQRNKGNFPGRFSGRQFSNSRSEMNVSTLELGDSALYLCASSLTGNTEAFFGQGTRLTVV.

The sample holds one count of this clone. This sequence joins TRBV5-1 and TRBJ1-1, with 7 bases fitting TRBD1. The CDR3 is 15 amino acids. J gave up 2 bases and V 4 bases, and 8 bases lay outside the gene matches. The germline gives CDR1 SGHRS, CDR2 YFSETQ. Here the CDR3 reads CASSVLTGINTEAFF. The CDR3 coding sequence is TGCGCCAGCAGCGTATTGACAGGGATAAACACTGAAGCTTTCTTT.